This record covers a single T cell receptor beta chain. This same CDR3 is encoded by further DNA sequences in the sample. Generated by immunoSEQ multiplex PCR, the TCRdb table keeps only in-frame clones and is missing some. This sample carries approximately 1.4 million clones, roughly 98% of them seen once, and the ten largest clones take about 0.4%. This sample is drawn from a study of shared clonotypes between healthy human individuals. The donors were adults (healthy and HIV-negative) with no recent acute infections or vaccinations. This receptor was obtained from a man aged 30 to 39 in good health. The sequenced material came from naive CD4+ T cells sorted from blood. The sample's subset: CD45RA+ positively selected.

The CDR3 sequence: CASSVAGSTYEQYF. For the CDR3, the DNA is TGTGCCAGCAGCGTAGCCGGGTCCACCTACGAGCAGTACTTC. This rearrangement joins TRBV9 to TRBJ2-7; D is unclear. CDR3 length equals 14 residues. Germline V lookup: CDR1 SGDLS, CDR2 YYNGEE. Trimming removed 0 bases at V and 2 bases at J, with 9 bases between.